This record looks at one T cell receptor (beta chain) sequence and its context. Its antigen is still unknown. This specimen belongs to a study of OX40 agonist ivuxolimab in advanced cancers. General study points: Expanded clones were, on average, more numerous in CD8+ T cells than in CD4+. It was not determined which antigens were specifically recognized by the peripheral T cells that had undergone clonal expansion. Certain nonresponders additionally had low normalized T-cell clonal expansion.

The method was immunoSEQ multiplex PCR; TCRdb's version includes in-frame clones alone and lacks a portion of them. This sample carries approximately 25,000 clones, just over 85% of them seen once, and the ten largest clones take 40% to 55%. CDR3 size: 14 residues. Germline loops: CDR1 SGDLS, CDR2 YYNGEE. Trimming at V came to 4 bases and at J to 4 bases, leaving 7 bases not matched to a gene. This receptor was taken from an adult with an advanced solid tumor such as melanoma, head and neck, liver or kidney cancer. V gene TRBV9 combines with J gene TRBJ1-1; 7 bases map to TRBD1. The specimen comprised CD4+ or CD8+ T cells sorted from blood, sampled in a trial of the OX40 agonist ivuxolimab. The CDR3 DNA reads as TGTGCCAGCAGCCGCACAGGGGCCGGCACTGAAGCTTTCTTT. Protein sequence: CASSRTGAGTEAFF.